The 13 T cell receptor beta chains listed next were all sequenced from one sample in a study of blood T cell repertoires in COVID-19 (dated by TCRdb to about 2020). The method was the immunoSEQ multiplex PCR assay. Held by TCRdb, this immuneACCESS table contains in-frame sequences only and omits some clones. Under half of the omission traces to an unresolved V gene where checked; the cause of the rest is unknown. The table for this sample lists more than 110,000 clones; 85% of them were counted only once. Around 2.9% of the sample is in the top ten clones. Sequenced: peripheral blood. Source of these receptors: a man between 45 and 60 years old with acute or convalescent COVID-19.

This clone has a handful of counts. The gene calls are TRBV19 and TRBJ2-7; TRBD1 matches at 8 bases. This CDR3 comprises 16 residues. Germline V lookup: CDR1 LNHDA, CDR2 SQIVND (reference sequence). Trimming removed 5 bases from V and 3 bases from J; junction bases left unmatched: 12. This CDR3 is CASSLFVGTGFYEQYF. CDR3 sequence (DNA): TGTGCCAGTAGTCTCTTTGTAGGGACAGGATTCTACGAGCAGTACTTC.

This clone occurred a few times. V usage is TRBV2 and J usage is TRBJ1-2; weak D call: TRBD1 (6 bases). This CDR3 contains 15 residues. The germline V gene encodes CDR1 SNHLY and CDR2 FYNNEI. Trimming shortened V by 7 bases and J by 7 bases, and 22 bases separated the two germline ends. The CDR3: CASTGPDTGPLGYTF. Written as DNA, the CDR3 is TGTGCCAGCACTGGCCCCGATACAGGGCCTCTTGGCTACACCTTC.

CDR3 in DNA: TGTGCCAGCAGCTTGGGACAGGGCGGTCAGCCCCAGCATTTT. Translating gives CASSLGQGGQPQHF. The chain carries TRBV11-2 and TRBJ1-5; 9 bases line up with TRBD1. CDR3 size: 14 residues. The V gene end was trimmed by 3 bases and the J gene end by 6 bases; junction bases not matched to a gene: 3. Germline V gives CDR1 SGHAT, CDR2 FQNNGV.

The V call is TRBV6-5, the J call TRBJ2-7, with 7 nucleotides matching TRBD1. This CDR3 has 15 amino acids. Germline trimming cut 2 bases from V and 6 bases from J; bases unmatched to any gene: 10. In germline, CDR1 is MNHEY, CDR2 SVGAGI. CDR3 nucleotide sequence: TGTGCCAGCAGTTACGCCTCCCCGACAGGGCTCGAGCAGTACTTC. This sequence encodes CASSYASPTGLEQYF.

This clone was observed a single time. The rearrangement uses TRBV19 and TRBJ1-5, with 7 bases identical to TRBD1. Germline V lookup: CDR1 LNHDA, CDR2 SQIVND (reference sequence). V dropped 3 bases and J dropped 4; count of bases not matched to a gene: 3. The CDR3 loop spans 14 amino acids. CDR3 amino acids: CASSMTTGNQPQHF. The CDR3, as DNA: TGTGCCAGTAGTATGACGACAGGGAATCAGCCCCAGCATTTT.

V usage is TRBV27 and J usage is TRBJ2-1; D is perhaps TRBD1 (5 bases). The CDR3 contains 15 residues. Per germline, CDR1 MNHEY and CDR2 SMNVEV (reference sequence). V shed 3 bases and J shed 8 bases, with 17 bases lying between them. Written as DNA, the CDR3 is TGTGCCAGCAGTTTGTGGGGCGACCAGCCCTATGAGCAGTTCTTC. It encodes CASSLWGDQPYEQFF.

The gene calls are TRBV6-1 and TRBJ1-5; no clear D gene. CDR3 size: 12 residues. V gave up 2 bases and J gave up 5 bases, with 4 bases separating them. In germline, CDR1 is MNHNS, CDR2 SASEGT. CDR3 residues: CASSEPDQPQHF. The CDR3 region has the DNA TGTGCCAGCAGTGAACCAGATCAGCCCCAGCATTTT.

CDR3 sequence (DNA): TGTGCCAGCAGTCCCTCCTCCTACGAGCAGTACTTC. It encodes CASSPSSYEQYF. The chain uses TRBV2 and TRBJ2-7; no reliable D call. With 5 bases removed from V and 0 bases from J, the gap between germline ends came to 5 bases. CDR1 and CDR2 from the germline V gene are SNHLY and FYNNEI. The CDR3 sequence is 12 residues long. The full variable domain, completed using reference TRBV2 and TRBJ2-7, is EPEVTQTPSHQVTQMGQEVILRCVPISNHLYFYWYRQILGQKVEFLVSFYNNEISEKSEIFDDQFSVERPDGSNFTLKIRSTKLEDSAMYFCASSPSSYEQYFGPGTRLTVT.

The chain combines TRBV5-8 with TRBJ2-1; 10 nucleotides line up with TRBD2. Germline V gene lookup returns CDR1 SGHTS and CDR2 YDEGEE. The CDR3 totals 15 residues. The V and J ends lost 4 bases and 2 bases, in that order; junction bases with no gene match: 3. In nucleotides, the CDR3 is TGTGCCAGCAGCACAGGGACTAGCGCCTACAATGAGCAGTTCTTC. Residues: CASSTGTSAYNEQFF.

V gene TRBV25-1 combines with J gene TRBJ2-2; TRBD1 might be the D (5 bases). The CDR3 covers 13 residues. V was cut by 4 bases and J by 5 bases, with 8 bases left in between. Germline V gene sequence: CDR1 MGHDK, CDR2 SYGVNS. The CDR3 coding sequence is TGTGCCAGCAGTGGGACAAGGACCGGGGAGCTGTTTTTT. Protein product: CASSGTRTGELFF. Full variable domain (outside the CDR3, taken from reference TRBV25-1 and TRBJ2-2): EADIYQTPRYLVIGTGKKITLECSQTMGHDKMYWYQQDPGMELHLIHYSYGVNSTEKGDLSSESTVSRIRTEHFPLTLESARPSHTSQYLCASSGTRTGELFFGEGSRLTVL.

This chain joins TRBV5-6 and TRBJ2-5; D perhaps matches TRBD2 (5 bases). Per the germline V gene, CDR1 is SGHDT and CDR2 is YYEEEE. Trimming left V 7 bases short and J 3 bases short, with 13 bases between. This CDR3 has 13 amino acids. The CDR3 sequence is CASARAGEETQYF. The CDR3 DNA sequence: TGTGCCAGCGCGCGGGCAGGAGAAGAGACCCAGTACTTC.

The chain recombines TRBV11-1 with TRBJ1-2, with 8 bases matching TRBD1. The CDR3 spans 14 residues. Trimming cost V 6 bases and J 7 bases; bases outside gene matches: 10. Germline-derived CDR1 and CDR2 are SGHAT and FQDESV (reference sequence). The CDR3 sequence is CASRPWTGSSGYTF. CDR3 sequence (DNA): TGTGCCAGCAGACCATGGACAGGGTCTAGTGGCTACACCTTC.

The chain carries TRBV18 and TRBJ1-5, with D maybe TRBD1 (6 bases). The CDR3 consists of 14 residues. CDR1 KGHSH and CDR2 LQKENI come from the germline V gene. V was pared by 3 bases and J by 3 bases, with 9 bases between. The CDR3 sequence is CASSPGTNNQPQHF. The CDR3 DNA reads TGTGCCAGCTCACCCGGGACAAACAATCAGCCCCAGCATTTT.